These 2 T cell receptor beta chains came from one sample sequenced in a study of long-term antiretroviral therapy in people with HIV. Survey-level resolution applied to immunoSEQ assay v3.0. Assay used: immunoSEQ multiplex PCR; TCRdb lists only in-frame clones, some missing. The sample records 20,000 to 25,000 clones, over 80% being singletons. Material: unsorted PBMCs, obtained 1.2 years after starting antiretroviral therapy. All receptors derive from a woman aged 40 to 50 with HIV.

V gene TRBV6-5 combines with J gene TRBJ2-5; D not resolved. This CDR3 is built from 14 residues. From germline, CDR1 is MNHEY and CDR2 SVGAGI. V lost 9 bases, J lost 4 bases, and 18 bases lay in between. This CDR3 reads CASSPGVMGETQYF. CDR3 sequence (DNA): TGTGCCAGTTCGCCAGGAGTAATGGGAGAGACCCAGTACTTC.

The gene calls are TRBV14 and TRBJ2-7; D not resolved. Trimming took 4 bases from V and 4 from J, leaving 11 bases between them. From germline, CDR1 is SGHDN and CDR2 FVKESK. The CDR3 has 13 amino acids. CDR3: CASSLGVKYEQYF. In DNA, the CDR3 is TGTGCCAGCAGCCTTGGCGTTAAGTACGAGCAGTACTTC.